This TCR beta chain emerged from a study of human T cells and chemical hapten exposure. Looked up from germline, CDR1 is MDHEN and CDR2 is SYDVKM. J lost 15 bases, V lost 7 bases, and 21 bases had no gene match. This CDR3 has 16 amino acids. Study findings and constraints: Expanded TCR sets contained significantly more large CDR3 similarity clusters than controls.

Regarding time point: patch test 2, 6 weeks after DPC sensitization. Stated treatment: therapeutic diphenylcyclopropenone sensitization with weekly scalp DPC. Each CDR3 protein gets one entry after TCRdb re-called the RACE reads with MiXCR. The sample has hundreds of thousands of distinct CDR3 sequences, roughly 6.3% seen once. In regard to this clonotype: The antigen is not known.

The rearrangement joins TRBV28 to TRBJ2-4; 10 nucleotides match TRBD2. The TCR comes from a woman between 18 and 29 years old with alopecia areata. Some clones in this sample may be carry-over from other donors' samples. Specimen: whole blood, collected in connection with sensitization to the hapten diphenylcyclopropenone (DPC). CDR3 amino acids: CASTQGDLESPSGGYF. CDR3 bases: TGTGCCAGCACCCAGGGGGACCTCGAAAGCCCTAGCGGGGGGTACTTC.